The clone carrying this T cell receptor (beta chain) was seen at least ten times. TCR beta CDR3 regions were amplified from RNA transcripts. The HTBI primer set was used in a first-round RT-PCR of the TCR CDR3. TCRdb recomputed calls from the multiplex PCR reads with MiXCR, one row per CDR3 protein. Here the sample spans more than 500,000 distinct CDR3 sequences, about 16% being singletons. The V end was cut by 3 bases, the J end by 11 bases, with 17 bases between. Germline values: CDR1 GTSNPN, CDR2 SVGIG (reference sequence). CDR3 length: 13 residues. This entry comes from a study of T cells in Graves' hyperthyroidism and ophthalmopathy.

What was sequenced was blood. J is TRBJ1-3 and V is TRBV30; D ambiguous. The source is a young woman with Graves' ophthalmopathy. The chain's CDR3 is CAWSYGLGNAIYF. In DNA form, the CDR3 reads TGTGCCTGGAGCTACGGACTGGGGAACGCCATATATTTT.